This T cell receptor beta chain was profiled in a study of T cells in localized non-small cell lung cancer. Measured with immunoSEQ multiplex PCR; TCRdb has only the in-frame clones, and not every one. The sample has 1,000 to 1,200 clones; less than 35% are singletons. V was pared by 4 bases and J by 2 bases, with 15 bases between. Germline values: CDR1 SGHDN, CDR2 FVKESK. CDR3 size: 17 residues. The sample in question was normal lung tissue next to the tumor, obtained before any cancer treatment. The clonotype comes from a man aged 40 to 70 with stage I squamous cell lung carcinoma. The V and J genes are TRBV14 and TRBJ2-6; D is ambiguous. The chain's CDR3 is CASSPLLGLAGANVLTF. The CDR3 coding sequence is TGTGCCAGCAGCCCCCTTTTGGGGTTGGCTGGGGCCAACGTCCTGACTTTC.